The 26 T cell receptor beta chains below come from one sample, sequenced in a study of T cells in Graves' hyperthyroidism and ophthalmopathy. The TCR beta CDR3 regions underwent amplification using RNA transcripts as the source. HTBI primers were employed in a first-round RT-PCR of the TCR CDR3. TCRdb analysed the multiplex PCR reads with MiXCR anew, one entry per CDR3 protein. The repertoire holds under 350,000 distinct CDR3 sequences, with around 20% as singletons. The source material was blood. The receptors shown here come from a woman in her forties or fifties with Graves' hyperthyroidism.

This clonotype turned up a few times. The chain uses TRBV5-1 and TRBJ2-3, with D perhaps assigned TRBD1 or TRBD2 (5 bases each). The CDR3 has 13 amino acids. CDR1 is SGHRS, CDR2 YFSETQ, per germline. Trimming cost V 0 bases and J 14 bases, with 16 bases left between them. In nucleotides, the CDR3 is TGCGCCAGCAGCTTGGCAGGGAGTTTTCCGTGGTATTTT. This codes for CASSLAGSFPWYF.

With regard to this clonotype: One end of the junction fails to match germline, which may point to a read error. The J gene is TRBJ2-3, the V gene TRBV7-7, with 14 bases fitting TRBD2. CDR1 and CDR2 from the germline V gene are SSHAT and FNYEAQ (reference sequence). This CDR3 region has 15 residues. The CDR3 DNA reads TGTGCTAGCAGCAGACTAGCGGGAGGGTTGGATACGCAGTATTTT. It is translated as CASSRLAGGLDTQYF.

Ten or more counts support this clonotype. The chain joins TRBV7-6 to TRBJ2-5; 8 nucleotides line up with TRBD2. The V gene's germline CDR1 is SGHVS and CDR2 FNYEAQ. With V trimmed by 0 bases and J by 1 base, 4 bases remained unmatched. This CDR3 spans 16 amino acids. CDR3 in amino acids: CASSLASGGSQETQYF. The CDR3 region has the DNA TGTGCCAGCAGCTTAGCAAGCGGGGGTTCCCAAGAGACCCAGTACTTC. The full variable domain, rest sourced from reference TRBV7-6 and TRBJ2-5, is GAGVSQSPRYKVTKRGQDVALRCDPISGHVSLYWYRQALGQGPEFLTYFNYEAQQDKSGLPNDRFSAERPEGSISTLTIQRTEQRDSAMYRCASSLASGGSQETQYFGPGTRLLVL.

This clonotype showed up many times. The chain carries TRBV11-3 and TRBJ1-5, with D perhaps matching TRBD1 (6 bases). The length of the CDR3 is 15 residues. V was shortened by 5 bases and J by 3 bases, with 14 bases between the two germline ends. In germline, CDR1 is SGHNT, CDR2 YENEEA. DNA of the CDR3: TGTGCCAGCAGCACCGGAGGGGGGCCCAATCAGCCCCAGCATTTT. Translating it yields CASSTGGGPNQPQHF.

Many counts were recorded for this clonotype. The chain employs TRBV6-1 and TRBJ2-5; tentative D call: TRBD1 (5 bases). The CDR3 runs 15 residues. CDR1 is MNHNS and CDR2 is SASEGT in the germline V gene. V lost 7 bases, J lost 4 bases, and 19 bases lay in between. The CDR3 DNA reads TGTGCCAGCAACCAAGCAGGGTGGTCATTAGAGACCCAGTACTTC. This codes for CASNQAGWSLETQYF.

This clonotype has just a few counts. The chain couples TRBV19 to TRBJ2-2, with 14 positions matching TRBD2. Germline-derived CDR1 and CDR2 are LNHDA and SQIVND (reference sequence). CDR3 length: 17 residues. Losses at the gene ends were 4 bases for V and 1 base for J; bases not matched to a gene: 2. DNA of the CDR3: TGTGCCAGTAGTAGGGGACTAGCGGGAGTGAACACCGGGGAGCTGTTTTTT. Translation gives CASSRGLAGVNTGELFF.

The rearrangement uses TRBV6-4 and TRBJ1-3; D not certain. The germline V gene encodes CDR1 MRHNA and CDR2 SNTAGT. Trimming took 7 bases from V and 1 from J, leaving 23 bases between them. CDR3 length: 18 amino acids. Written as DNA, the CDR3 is TGTGCCAGCAACCTGACACCTTTCTCAGCGTTGTCTGGAAACACCATATATTTT. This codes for CASNLTPFSALSGNTIYF.

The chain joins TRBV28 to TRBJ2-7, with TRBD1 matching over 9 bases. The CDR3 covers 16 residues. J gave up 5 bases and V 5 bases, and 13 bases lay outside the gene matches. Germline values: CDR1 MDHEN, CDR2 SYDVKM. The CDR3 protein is CASSQTPGQGFDEQYF. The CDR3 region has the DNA TGTGCCAGCAGTCAAACGCCGGGACAGGGATTCGACGAGCAGTACTTC.

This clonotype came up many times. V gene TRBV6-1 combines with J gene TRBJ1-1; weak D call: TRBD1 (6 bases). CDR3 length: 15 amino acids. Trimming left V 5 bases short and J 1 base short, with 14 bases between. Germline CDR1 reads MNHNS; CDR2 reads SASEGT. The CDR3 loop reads CASSYGGSRNTEAFF. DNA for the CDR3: TGTGCCAGCAGTTACGGGGGCAGCAGGAACACTGAAGCTTTCTTT.

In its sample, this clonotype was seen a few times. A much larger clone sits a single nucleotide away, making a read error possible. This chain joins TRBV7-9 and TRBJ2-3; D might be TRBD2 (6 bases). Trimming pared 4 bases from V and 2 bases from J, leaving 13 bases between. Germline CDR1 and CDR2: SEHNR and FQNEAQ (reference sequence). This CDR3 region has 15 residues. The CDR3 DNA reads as TGTGCCAGCAGCTCCCCGGGACTTTCCACAGATACGCAGTATTTT. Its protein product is CASSSPGLSTDTQYF.

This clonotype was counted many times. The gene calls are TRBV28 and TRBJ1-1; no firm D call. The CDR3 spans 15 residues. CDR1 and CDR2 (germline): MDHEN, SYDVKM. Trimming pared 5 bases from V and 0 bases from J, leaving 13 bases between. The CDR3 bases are TGTGCCAGCAGTCCGCCCGGAACCTTGAACACTGAAGCTTTCTTT. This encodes CASSPPGTLNTEAFF.

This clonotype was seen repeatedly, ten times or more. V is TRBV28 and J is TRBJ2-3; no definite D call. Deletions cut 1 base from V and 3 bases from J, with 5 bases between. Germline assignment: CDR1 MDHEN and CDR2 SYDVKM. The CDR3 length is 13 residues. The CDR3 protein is CASSLSGTDTQYF. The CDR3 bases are TGTGCCAGCAGTTTATCTGGGACAGATACGCAGTATTTT. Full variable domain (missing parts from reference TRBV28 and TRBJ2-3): DVKVTQSSRYLVKRTGEKVFLECVQDMDHENMFWYRQDPGLGLRLIYFSYDVKMKEKGDIPEGYSVSREKKERFSLILESASTNQTSMYLCASSLSGTDTQYFGPGTRLTVL.

CDR3 sequence: CASSTGQGYDEQYF. CDR3 DNA sequence: TGCGCCAGCAGCACCGGACAGGGCTACGACGAGCAGTACTTC. The V call is TRBV5-1, the J call TRBJ2-7, with 8 nucleotides matching TRBD1. The germline gives CDR1 SGHRS, CDR2 YFSETQ. This CDR3 comprises 14 residues. The V and J ends lost 4 bases and 5 bases, in that order; junction bases with no gene match: 8.

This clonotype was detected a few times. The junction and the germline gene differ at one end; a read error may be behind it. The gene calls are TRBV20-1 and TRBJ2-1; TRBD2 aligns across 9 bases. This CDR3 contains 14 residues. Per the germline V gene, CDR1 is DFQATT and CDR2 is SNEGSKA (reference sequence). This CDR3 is CSGRPSGTYNEQFF. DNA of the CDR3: TGCAGTGGTAGACCTAGCGGGACCTACAATGAGCAGTTCTTC.

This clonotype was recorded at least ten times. The CDR3 DNA is TGTGCCAGCAGTTTAGGGGGACAGAACTACGAGCAGTACTTC. Encoded protein: CASSLGGQNYEQYF. The chain joins TRBV27 to TRBJ2-7, with 7 positions matching TRBD1. The V gene's germline CDR1 is MNHEY and CDR2 SMNVEV (reference sequence). Trimming removed 2 bases from V and 3 bases from J; junction bases left unmatched: 4. This CDR3 contains 14 residues.

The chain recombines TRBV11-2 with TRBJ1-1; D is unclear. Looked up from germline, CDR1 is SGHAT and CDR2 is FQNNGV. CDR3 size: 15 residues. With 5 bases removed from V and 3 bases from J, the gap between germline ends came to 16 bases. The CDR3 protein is CASSARPDGYTEAFF. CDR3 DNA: TGTGCCAGCAGCGCCCGACCCGACGGATACACTGAAGCTTTCTTT.

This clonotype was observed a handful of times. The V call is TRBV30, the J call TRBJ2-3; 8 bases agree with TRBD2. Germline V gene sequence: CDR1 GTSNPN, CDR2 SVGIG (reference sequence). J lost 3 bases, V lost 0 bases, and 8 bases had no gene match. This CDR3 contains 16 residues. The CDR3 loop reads CAWSVLSGGGTDTQYF. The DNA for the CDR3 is TGTGCCTGGAGTGTACTATCGGGGGGGGGTACAGATACGCAGTATTTT.

CDR3 DNA sequence: TGCGCCAGCAGCCACCCTCTGGGGGTTGAGAAAAAGACCCAGTACTTC. Encoded protein: CASSHPLGVEKKTQYF. The rearrangement joins TRBV4-1 to TRBJ2-5; D possibly uses TRBD1 or TRBD2 (5 bases each). The CDR3 contains 16 residues. V was pared by 3 bases and J by 6 bases, with 20 bases between. Germline V gene data show CDR1 as MGHRA and CDR2 as YSYEKL.

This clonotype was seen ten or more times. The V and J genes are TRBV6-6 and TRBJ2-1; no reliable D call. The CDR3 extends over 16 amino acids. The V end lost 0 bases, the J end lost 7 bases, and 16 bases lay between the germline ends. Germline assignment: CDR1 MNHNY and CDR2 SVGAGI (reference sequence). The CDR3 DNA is TGTGCCAGCAGTTACTCGCGGACCGTAGCCACGAATGAGCAGTTCTTC. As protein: CASSYSRTVATNEQFF.

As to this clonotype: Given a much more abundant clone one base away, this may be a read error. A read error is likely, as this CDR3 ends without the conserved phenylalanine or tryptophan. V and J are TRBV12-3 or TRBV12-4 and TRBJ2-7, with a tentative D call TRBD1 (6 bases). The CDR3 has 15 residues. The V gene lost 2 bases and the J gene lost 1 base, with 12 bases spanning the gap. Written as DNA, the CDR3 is TGTGCCAGCAGTTTAAGGGGGATCAGTTCCTACGAGCAGTACCTC. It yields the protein CASSLRGISSYEQYL.

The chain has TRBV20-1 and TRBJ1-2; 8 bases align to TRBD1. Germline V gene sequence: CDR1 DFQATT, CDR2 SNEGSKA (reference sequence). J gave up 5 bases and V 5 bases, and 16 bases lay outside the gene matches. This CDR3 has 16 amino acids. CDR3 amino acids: CSARTTDRGDHYGYTF. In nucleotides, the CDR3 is TGCAGTGCTCGAACTACCGACAGGGGAGATCATTATGGCTACACCTTC.

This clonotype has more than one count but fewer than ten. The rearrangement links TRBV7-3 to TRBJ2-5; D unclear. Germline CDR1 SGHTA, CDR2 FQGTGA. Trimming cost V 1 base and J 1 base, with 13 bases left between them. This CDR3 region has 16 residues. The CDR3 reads CASSLMVQDLQETQYF. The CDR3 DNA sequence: TGTGCCAGCAGCTTAATGGTCCAGGACCTCCAAGAGACCCAGTACTTC.

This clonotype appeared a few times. The CDR3 DNA reads TGTGCCAGCAGCTTCACTTACCGCCGGGCCACGAACACTGAAGCTTTCTTT. Translation: CASSFTYRRATNTEAFF. The J gene is TRBJ1-1, the V gene TRBV7-9, with D unresolved. Germline V gives CDR1 SEHNR, CDR2 FQNEAQ (reference sequence). Trimming pared 3 bases from V and 1 base from J, leaving 18 bases between. The CDR3 runs to 17 residues.

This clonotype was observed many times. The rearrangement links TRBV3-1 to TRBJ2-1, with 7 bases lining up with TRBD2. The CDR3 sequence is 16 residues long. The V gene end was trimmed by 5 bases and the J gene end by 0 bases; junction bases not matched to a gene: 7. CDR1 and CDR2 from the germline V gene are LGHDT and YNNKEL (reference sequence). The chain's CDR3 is CASSGLAASSYNEQFF. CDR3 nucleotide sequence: TGTGCCAGCAGCGGTCTAGCGGCCAGCTCCTACAATGAGCAGTTCTTC.

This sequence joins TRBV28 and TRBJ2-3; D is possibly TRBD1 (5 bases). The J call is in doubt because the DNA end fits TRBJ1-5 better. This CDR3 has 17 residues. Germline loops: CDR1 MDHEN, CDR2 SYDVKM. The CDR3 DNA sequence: TGTGCCAGCAGTCCGAGCGGGATCGCGCGTGGGGCAGATACGCAGCATTTT. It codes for CASSPSGIARGADTQHF.

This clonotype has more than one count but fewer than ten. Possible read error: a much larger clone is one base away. CDR3 nucleotides: TGTGCCAGCAGTTTAGGGGACGGGGGACCTGGCTACACCTTC. As protein: CASSLGDGGPGYTF. The V and J genes are TRBV28 and TRBJ1-2; D may be TRBD1 (5 bases). The CDR3 covers 14 residues. In germline, CDR1 is MDHEN, CDR2 SYDVKM. V lost 2 bases to trimming and J lost 7 bases, with 14 bases between them.